Listed below are T cell receptor beta chains from one sample, sequenced in a study of cytomegalovirus exposure and HLA in healthy donors. The repertoire was sequenced with immunoSEQ multiplex PCR; TCRdb's copy has only in-frame clones and lacks some. The sample contains fewer than 95,000 clones, 85% of which appear only once. Sequences were obtained from PBMCs. The receptors here all came from a man aged 35 to 55 in good health and CMV-seropositive. The CDR3 runs from the conserved cysteine through the conserved F or W. A D gene is named only where the DNA matches it firmly. Only part of the rows carry a size: once, few, many, or a class if the clone is expanded.

v_call	clone_size	j_call	d_call	cdr3_nt	cdr3_aa
TRBV9	NA	TRBJ2-5	NA	TGTGCCAGCAGCGTCGCCGCTACCAGCGAGCGGGAGACCCAGTACTTC	CASSVAATSERETQYF
TRBV5-1	NA	TRBJ2-5	NA	TGCGCCAGCAGCTTGGATCTTCGCTCGAGGGAGACCCAGTACTTC	CASSLDLRSRETQYF
TRBV7-9	NA	TRBJ1-1	NA	TGTGCCAGCAGCCGAGCAGGGGCGGGGGATGAAGCTTTCTTT	CASSRAGAGDEAFF
TRBV7-8	NA	TRBJ2-7	NA	TGTGCCAGCAGCCCCCGATCCCAGCGGGACATGGTCTTC	CASSPRSQRDMVF
TRBV5-1	NA	TRBJ1-5	NA	TGCGCCAGCAGCTTGGGGCAGGGTGCCAATCAGCCCCAGCATTTT	CASSLGQGANQPQHF
TRBV5-4	NA	TRBJ2-7	TRBD1	TGTGCCAGCAGCCTACGGACAGGGAAGGATAGCGAGCAGTACTTC	CASSLRTGKDSEQYF
TRBV7-9	NA	TRBJ1-1	NA	TGTGCCAGCAGCCCGGGACAAAAGGCGGACACTGAAGCTTTCTTT	CASSPGQKADTEAFF
TRBV29-1	NA	TRBJ1-4	TRBD1	TGCAGCGTTGAAGGGACAGGGAATGAAAAACTGTTTTTT	CSVEGTGNEKLFF
TRBV11-2	NA	TRBJ1-3	TRBD1	TGTGCCAGCACTTGGGGACAGGGGGCCTCTGGAAACACCATATATTTT	CASTWGQGASGNTIYF
TRBV9	NA	TRBJ2-3	NA	TGTGCCAGCAGCCCGGGGGGCTTGACAGATACGCAGTATTTT	CASSPGGLTDTQYF
TRBV7-9	NA	TRBJ1-2	TRBD1	TGTGCCAGCAGCTTAGACAGGGGACTTATCTATGGCTACACCTTC	CASSLDRGLIYGYTF
TRBV18	NA	TRBJ1-2	NA	TGTGCCACCAAAGAGACAAGGTCCCATAACTATGGCTACACCTTC	CATKETRSHNYGYTF
TRBV19	NA	TRBJ2-2	NA	TGTGCCAGTAGCAGCGGCAGTACGAACACCGGGGAGCTGTTTTTT	CASSSGSTNTGELFF
TRBV5-4	once	TRBJ2-1	TRBD2	TGTGCCAGCAGCCCCACGATAGCGGGGGACAATGAGCAGTTCTTC	CASSPTIAGDNEQFF
TRBV7-9	NA	TRBJ2-1	NA	TGTGCCAGCAGCTTAGCGACCGGACTATCCGAGCAGTTCTTC	CASSLATGLSEQFF
TRBV6-1	few	TRBJ1-5	TRBD1	TGTGCCAGCTTCCCAGGGGGACCGTATCAGCCCCAGCATTTT	CASFPGGPYQPQHF
TRBV2	NA	TRBJ1-3	NA	TGTGCCAGCAGAAGATTAGGAGACACCATATATTTT	CASRRLGDTIYF
TRBV15	NA	TRBJ2-5	NA	TGTGCCACCAGCAGAGATCGGACAGACCAAGAGACCCAGTACTTC	CATSRDRTDQETQYF
TRBV7-8	NA	TRBJ1-6	NA	TGTGCCAGCAGCATAACCAGAAGCTCCTATAATTCACCCCTCCACTTT	CASSITRSSYNSPLHF
TRBV29-1	NA	TRBJ2-7	TRBD1	TGCAGCGTTCCTATCCCGGGACAGTTCTACGAGCAGTACTTC	CSVPIPGQFYEQYF
TRBV7-9	NA	TRBJ2-5	TRBD2	TGTGCCAGCAGCCCACCGGGACTAGCGCGGCAAGAGACCCAGTACTTC	CASSPPGLARQETQYF
TRBV7-3	NA	TRBJ2-7	TRBD1	TGTGCCAGCAGCCTAGGAGGGACAGGGGACTACGAGCAGTACTTC	CASSLGGTGDYEQYF
TRBV18	few	TRBJ2-7	NA	TGTGCCAGCTCACCTTCTAGGGGCACGGACGAGCAGTACTTC	CASSPSRGTDEQYF
TRBV27	few	TRBJ1-1	TRBD1	TGTGCCAGCAGTTTAAACCCTCCTTGGACAGGGAAGGACCCTGAAGCTTTCTTT	CASSLNPPWTGKDPEAFF
TRBV7-9	NA	TRBJ1-1	TRBD1	TGTGCCAGCAGCCCGGGACAGGGGTCGGCAGCTTTCTTT	CASSPGQGSAAFF
TRBV5-1	few	TRBJ2-5	TRBD2	TGCGCCAGCAGCCTGGGGGGTTCTAGCGGGGAAGAGACCCAGTACTTC	CASSLGGSSGEETQYF
TRBV7-9	NA	TRBJ2-1	TRBD2	TGTGCCAGCAGCCCCTGGCTAGCGGAAGGGAATGAGCAGTTCTTC	CASSPWLAEGNEQFF
TRBV1	NA	TRBJ2-3	NA	TGCACCAGCAGCCAAGCATCTAGCGGGGGGGCCACAGATACGCAGTATTTT	CTSSQASSGGATDTQYF
TRBV7-9	NA	TRBJ2-3	NA	TGTGCCAGCAGCCAACCATCGGGGGGCACAGATACGCAGTATTTT	CASSQPSGGTDTQYF
TRBV2	NA	TRBJ2-1	NA	TGTGCCAGCGGGACACAGGGCGGCGGTAGGAAGCAGTTCTTC	CASGTQGGGRKQFF
TRBV29-1	NA	TRBJ2-2	TRBD1	TGCAGCGTTTTTCCGGGACAGGGCTTCACCGGGGAGCTGTTTTTT	CSVFPGQGFTGELFF
TRBV5-4	NA	TRBJ1-1	TRBD1	TGTGCCAGCAGCTTGGGACAGGGGTTGAACACTGAAGCTTTCTTT	CASSLGQGLNTEAFF
TRBV30	NA	TRBJ2-4	TRBD1	TGTGCCTGGGCCATCGACAGGGTCGGGGTCGGTGCCAAAAACATTCAGTACTTC	CAWAIDRVGVGAKNIQYF
TRBV10-3	NA	TRBJ1-1	NA	TGTGCCATCAGTGAGCCAGTCAGGGGCACTGAAGCTTTCTTT	CAISEPVRGTEAFF
TRBV7-3	NA	TRBJ2-2	NA	TGTGCCAGCAGCTTAGGGACTCCCTACACCGGGGAGCTGTTTTTT	CASSLGTPYTGELFF
TRBV28	NA	TRBJ2-7	TRBD2	TGTGCCAGCAGTCTACGACTAGCGGGAATGTACGAGCAGTACTTC	CASSLRLAGMYEQYF
TRBV7-9	NA	TRBJ1-2	TRBD1	TGTGCCAGCAGCTCCCTGGGACAGCTGTATGGCTACACCTTC	CASSSLGQLYGYTF
TRBV15	NA	TRBJ2-7	NA	TGTGCCACCAGCAGAGATTTCGACAAAGCCTACGAGCAGTACTTC	CATSRDFDKAYEQYF
TRBV7-9	NA	TRBJ1-5	TRBD1	TGTGCCAGCAGCTCGCCAGGGGGCCCAAATCAGCCCCAGCATTTT	CASSSPGGPNQPQHF
TRBV2	NA	TRBJ1-6	NA	TGTGCCAGCAGGGTAGGGCGGAGGAGTGATTCACCCCTCCACTTT	CASRVGRRSDSPLHF
TRBV11-2	few	TRBJ2-7	NA	TGTGCCAGCAGCCCATTCCACAGGGTAGGGACGTCCTACGAGCAGTACTTC	CASSPFHRVGTSYEQYF
TRBV9	NA	TRBJ2-5	NA	TGTGCCAGCAGCGTGACCAGGGGATCAGAGACCCAGTACTTC	CASSVTRGSETQYF
TRBV14	NA	TRBJ2-1	TRBD2	TGTGCCAGCAGCCAAGATGAGGGAGCGGGAGGGTACAATGAGCAGTTCTTC	CASSQDEGAGGYNEQFF
TRBV5-1	NA	TRBJ1-3	TRBD1	TGCGCCAGCAGCCCTGGGGGGACAGGGGCTGGAAACACCATATATTTT	CASSPGGTGAGNTIYF
TRBV27	NA	TRBJ2-3	TRBD2	TGTGCCAGCAATATAGCGGGAGTAACAGATACGCAGTATTTT	CASNIAGVTDTQYF